The 32 T cell receptor beta chains below were found in one sample sequenced in a study of Graves' ophthalmopathy and Graves' hyperthyroidism. Transcripts of RNA were the source for amplifying TCR beta CDR3 regions. HTBI primers were employed in first-round RT-PCR, then a second-round multiplex PCR followed. One entry per CDR3 protein, called by TCRdb with MiXCR from the multiplex PCR reads. The sample holds some 750,000 distinct CDR3 sequences, roughly 41% seen once. Sequencing was performed on peripheral blood. Every receptor here comes from an adult man with Graves' ophthalmopathy.

The chain couples TRBV19 to TRBJ1-1; 12 positions agree with TRBD1. This CDR3 has 14 amino acids. Per germline, CDR1 LNHDA and CDR2 SQIVND (reference sequence). V gave up 4 bases and J gave up 10 bases; unmatched junction bases: 7. Here the CDR3 DNA reads TGTGCCAGTAGTACCGCGGGACAGGGGGCAGGAGCTTTCTTT. Protein sequence: CASSTAGQGAGAFF.

This chain links TRBV5-1 with TRBJ2-7; D remains ambiguous. V lost 2 bases to trimming and J lost 4 bases, with 13 bases between them. CDR3 length: 14 amino acids. Germline V CDR1 and CDR2: SGHRS, YFSETQ. DNA of the CDR3: TGCGCCAGCAGCTTAGGAGTGGCCGAATACGAGCAGTACTTC. Its translation: CASSLGVAEYEQYF.

Only a few counts were recorded for this clonotype. This chain joins TRBV24-1 and TRBJ2-3; D possibly corresponds to TRBD2 (7 bases). The CDR3 has 14 residues. The V gene lost 6 bases and the J gene lost 4 bases, with 13 bases spanning the gap. CDR1 KGHDR and CDR2 SFDVKD come from the germline V gene. The CDR3 nucleotides are TGTGCCACCAGTACCTTAGGGGGGGCAGATACGCAGTATTTT. It is translated as CATSTLGGADTQYF.

This chain uses TRBV7-9 with TRBJ1-1; D is ambiguous. The ends were cut back, 5 bases at V and 1 base at J, with 17 bases in the middle. CDR1 and CDR2 (germline): SEHNR, FQNEAQ (reference sequence). The CDR3 is 16 amino acids. The CDR3: CASSQVGPGENTEAFF. The CDR3 coding sequence is TGTGCCAGCAGCCAAGTAGGACCCGGGGAGAACACTGAAGCTTTCTTT.

CDR3 nucleotides: TGCAGCGCTGGCGGGGAGAAGCTCGATTCACCCCTCCACTTT. It is translated as CSAGGEKLDSPLHF. J is TRBJ1-6 and V is TRBV29-1; D remains unclear. CDR3 length: 14 amino acids. Trimming took 7 bases from V and 8 from J, leaving 18 bases between them. Germline lookup yields CDR1 SQVTM and CDR2 ANQGSEA. The full variable domain, completed using reference TRBV29-1 and TRBJ1-6, is SAVISQKPSRDICQRGTSLTIQCQVDSQVTMMFWYRQQPGQSLTLIATANQGSEATYESGFVIDKFPISRPNLTFSTLTVSNMSPEDSSIYLCSAGGEKLDSPLHFGNGTRLTVT.

The V and J genes are TRBV25-1 and TRBJ2-5, with D perhaps matching TRBD2 (7 bases). The V gene lost 11 bases and the J gene lost 5 bases, with 15 bases spanning the gap. Looked up from germline, CDR1 is MGHDK and CDR2 is SYGVNS. This CDR3 is 12 amino acids long. CDR3 amino acids: CAWRGGWETQYF. For the CDR3, the DNA is TGTGCCTGGAGGGGGGGTTGGGAGACCCAGTACTTC.

This clonotype showed up just a few times. The junction differs from germline at one of its ends, possibly a read error. The chain recombines TRBV10-3 with TRBJ2-7; D possibly corresponds to TRBD1 (6 bases). CDR3 length equals 14 residues. CDR1 and CDR2 from the germline V gene are ENHRY and SYGVKD. Here the CDR3 DNA reads TGTGCCAGCAGTCCGGTTAGGGGGTCGGGCGAGCAGTACTTC. Encoded protein: CASSPVRGSGEQYF.

This clonotype has just a few counts. The chain combines TRBV9 with TRBJ1-1; 7 positions match TRBD1. Germline CDR1 and CDR2: SGDLS and YYNGEE. The CDR3 covers 15 residues. The V gene end was trimmed by 0 bases and the J gene end by 5 bases; junction bases not matched to a gene: 7. The CDR3, as DNA: TGTGCCAGCAGCGTAGGAGGGGGCGGTAGGACTGAAGCTTTCTTT. Its protein product is CASSVGGGGRTEAFF.

This clonotype was recorded a few times. The V gene is TRBV19, the J gene TRBJ1-5, with D perhaps TRBD1 (6 bases). The germline V gene has CDR1 LNHDA and CDR2 SQIVND (reference sequence). The CDR3 extends over 17 amino acids. V was pared by 5 bases and J by 4 bases, with 21 bases between. The CDR3 protein is CASSPQRTGGRNQPQHF. CDR3 bases: TGTGCCAGTAGTCCCCAGCGAACGGGGGGCCGGAATCAGCCCCAGCATTTT.

V usage is TRBV7-9 and J usage is TRBJ2-1; TRBD1 matches 8 bases. V dropped 4 bases and J dropped 10; count of bases not matched to a gene: 9. The length of the CDR3 is 14 residues. In germline, CDR1 is SEHNR, CDR2 FQNEAQ (reference sequence). CDR3 DNA: TGTGCCAGCAGCTCAGAACAGGGGGTTAAAGAGCAGTTCTTC. This translates into CASSSEQGVKEQFF.

The chain uses TRBV20-1 and TRBJ1-4; the D gene is possibly TRBD1 (6 bases). The CDR3 consists of 15 residues. Trimming cost V 1 base and J 8 bases, with 17 bases left between them. CDR1 and CDR2 (germline): DFQATT, SNEGSKA (reference sequence). CDR3 DNA: TGCAGTGCTAGAGGGGTCGACAGGTTTGAGGAAAAACTGTTTTTT. This gives the protein CSARGVDRFEEKLFF.

This chain links TRBV19 with TRBJ2-1; 9 bases align to TRBD2. The germline gives CDR1 LNHDA, CDR2 SQIVND (reference sequence). Germline trimming cut 6 bases from V and 7 bases from J; bases unmatched to any gene: 7. This CDR3 has 14 residues. CDR3 loop: CASRKPGLANEQFF. In DNA, the CDR3 is TGTGCCAGTAGGAAACCGGGACTAGCAAATGAGCAGTTCTTC.

This clonotype appeared a few times. The chain has TRBV20-1 and TRBJ2-5, with D maybe TRBD2 (5 bases). Germline values: CDR1 DFQATT, CDR2 SNEGSKA (reference sequence). V lost 6 bases to trimming and J lost 4 bases, with 12 bases between them. The CDR3 runs to 12 residues. DNA for the CDR3: TGCAGTGCCCTACCCCGGGGAGAGACCCAGTACTTC. It translates to CSALPRGETQYF.

This clonotype was found many times. The genes are TRBV5-1 and TRBJ1-1; 7 bases match TRBD1. The germline gives CDR1 SGHRS, CDR2 YFSETQ. The J segment lost 0 bases and the V segment lost 4 bases, leaving 3 bases of the junction unmatched. The CDR3 has 14 residues. This CDR3 is CASSGGQLNTEAFF. The CDR3 region has the DNA TGCGCCAGCAGCGGGGGACAGTTGAACACTGAAGCTTTCTTT.

With regard to this clonotype: The junction does not match germline at one end; this may be a read error. The CDR3 spells CASSWDRDYGQYF. CDR3 nucleotides: TGTGCCAGCAGCTGGGACAGAGATTACGGGCAGTACTTC. The chain joins TRBV7-9 to TRBJ2-7, with 7 bases that match TRBD1. The CDR3 has 13 amino acids. Germline lookup yields CDR1 SEHNR and CDR2 FQNEAQ (reference sequence).

As concerns this clonotype: This may come from a read error, since a much larger clone is one base off. The gene calls are TRBV11-3 and TRBJ2-7; TRBD2 aligns across 9 bases. The length of the CDR3 is 15 residues. V shed 4 bases, J shed 2 bases, and the junction held 6 bases outside the gene matches. Germline values: CDR1 SGHNT, CDR2 YENEEA. The CDR3: CASSSELAGAYEQYF. CDR3 DNA sequence: TGTGCCAGCAGCTCGGAACTAGCGGGTGCCTACGAGCAGTACTTC.

This clonotype has only a few counts. This chain connects TRBV6-2 or TRBV6-3 to TRBJ1-2; perhaps TRBD1 as D (5 bases). Germline values: CDR1 MNHEY, CDR2 SVGEGT. CDR3 size: 14 residues. V lost 9 bases to trimming and J lost 0 bases, with 14 bases between them. CDR3 sequence: CASWGGGTNYGYTF. In DNA form, the CDR3 reads TGTGCCAGTTGGGGCGGGGGGACTAACTATGGCTACACCTTC.

This chain connects TRBV10-1 to TRBJ2-3; 8 bases fit TRBD2. The CDR3 is 14 residues long. Germline V lookup: CDR1 WNHNN, CDR2 SYGVQD (reference sequence). The ends lost 3 bases at V and 5 bases at J; junction bases unmatched: 4. CDR3 in DNA: TGCGCCAGCAGTGACGGCGGGGGGAAAGATACGCAGTATTTT. Amino acids: CASSDGGGKDTQYF.

CDR3 in DNA: TGTGCCAGCAGTGAAGCCACAGGCTATATCTACGAGCAGTACTTC. Translating it yields CASSEATGYIYEQYF. The J gene is TRBJ2-7, the V gene TRBV6-1; weak D call: TRBD1 (5 bases). The V and J ends lost 0 bases and 3 bases respectively, with 12 bases between them. CDR1 MNHNS and CDR2 SASEGT come from the germline V gene. CDR3 length equals 15 residues.

This clonotype has more than one count but fewer than ten. The chain is built from TRBV24-1 and TRBJ1-5; 8 bases are a match to TRBD1. The CDR3 sequence is 15 residues long. Germline CDR1 is KGHDR and CDR2 is SFDVKD. The trim removed 2 bases at V and 11 bases at J, leaving 10 bases unmatched. The CDR3 DNA reads as TGTGCCACCAGTGATTACGGACAGGGAGGTGAGACCCAGCATTTT. Translating it yields CATSDYGQGGETQHF.

This clonotype was counted many times. The chain couples TRBV29-1 to TRBJ2-7; a weak D match, TRBD1 (6 bases). The length of the CDR3 is 12 residues. The ends were cut back, 7 bases at V and 6 bases at J, with 16 bases in the middle. Germline V gene lookup returns CDR1 SQVTM and CDR2 ANQGSEA. The CDR3 loop is CSAGQNEGEQYF. The CDR3 region has the DNA TGCAGCGCTGGACAGAATGAGGGCGAGCAGTACTTC.

The CDR3 sequence: CATSRVRTSNQPQHF. CDR3 DNA: TGTGCCACCAGCAGAGTGCGGACTAGCAATCAGCCCCAGCATTTT. The chain recombines TRBV15 with TRBJ1-5; D is unclear. The CDR3 totals 15 residues. V lost 1 base and J 0 bases, leaving 7 bases between the germline ends. The germline CDR1 and CDR2 sequences are LNHNV and YYDKDF (reference sequence).

The chain is built from TRBV19 and TRBJ2-5; the D is unclear. Germline CDR1 is LNHDA and CDR2 is SQIVND (reference sequence). V lost 3 bases and J lost 4, with 12 bases in between. The CDR3 has 14 residues. CDR3 nucleotides: TGTGCCAGTAGTATTAGGGCAATGGGAGAGACCCAGTACTTC. Its translation is CASSIRAMGETQYF.

Of note for this clonotype: The junction shows a germline mismatch at one end, possibly a read error. The chain combines TRBV10-3 with TRBJ1-6; D uncertain. Germline lookup yields CDR1 ENHRY and CDR2 SYGVKD. This CDR3 contains 14 residues. CDR3 nucleotides: TGTGCCAGCAGTGAATGGCAAGATAATTCACCCCTCCACTTT. It encodes CASSEWQDNSPLHF.

This clonotype has ten or more counts. V usage is TRBV5-5 and J usage is TRBJ2-7, with TRBD1 identical over 8 bases. J was trimmed by 4 bases and V by 2 bases; bases with no gene match: 5. Per germline, CDR1 SGHKS and CDR2 YYEKEE (reference sequence). This CDR3 is 14 amino acids long. CDR3 nucleotides: TGTGCCAGCAGCTTCACAGGGGGAGGTTACGAGCAGTACTTC. Its protein is CASSFTGGGYEQYF.

This clonotype came up many times. This sequence joins TRBV7-2 and TRBJ1-1; possible D gene TRBD1, 5 bases. V lost 4 bases to trimming and J lost 1 base, with 13 bases between them. Germline V gene lookup returns CDR1 SGHTA and CDR2 FQGNSA. CDR3 length: 15 amino acids. In nucleotides, the CDR3 is TGTGCCAGCAGCTCCAGGGTAGTGCGGAACACTGAAGCTTTCTTT. Protein sequence: CASSSRVVRNTEAFF.

This clonotype was detected only a few times. The V and J genes are TRBV5-1 and TRBJ1-6, with TRBD1 as a possible D gene (6 bases). The V gene's germline CDR1 is SGHRS and CDR2 YFSETQ. This CDR3 comprises 14 residues. The CDR3 here is CARDGGGESSPLHF. As DNA, the CDR3 is TGCGCGAGAGACGGGGGGGGCGAGAGTTCACCCCTCCACTTT.

This chain links TRBV25-1 with TRBJ2-2, with D tentatively TRBD1 (6 bases). With 8 bases removed from V and 4 bases from J, the gap between germline ends came to 17 bases. The CDR3 spans 15 residues. Germline V gene data show CDR1 as MGHDK and CDR2 as SYGVNS. CDR3 region: CASSPLQGTTGELFF. The DNA of the CDR3 is TGTGCCAGCTCACCGTTACAGGGTACCACCGGGGAGCTGTTTTTT.

In this sample, this clonotype turned up a few times. The V gene is TRBV28, the J gene TRBJ1-2, with 10 bases lining up with TRBD1. J lost 7 bases, V lost 6 bases, and 2 bases had no gene match. Germline values: CDR1 MDHEN, CDR2 SYDVKM. The CDR3 is 12 amino acids. Written as DNA, the CDR3 is TGTGCCAGCAGGACAGGGGGCCCTGGCTACACCTTC. Its protein is CASRTGGPGYTF.

The chain couples TRBV24-1 to TRBJ1-5; D is unclear. Per the germline V gene, CDR1 is KGHDR and CDR2 is SFDVKD. CDR3 length: 15 amino acids. Trimming shortened V by 5 bases and J by 5 bases, and 15 bases separated the two germline ends. The CDR3 coding sequence is TGTGCCACCAGTGGGACCCGGTTAGAGGATCAGCCCCAGCATTTT. This sequence encodes CATSGTRLEDQPQHF.

This chain joins TRBV20-1 and TRBJ2-7, with 7 nucleotides matching TRBD1. This CDR3 contains 14 residues. CDR1 and CDR2 (germline): DFQATT, SNEGSKA (reference sequence). After removal of 6 bases from V and 2 bases from J, the junction contained 10 bases not matched to a gene. The CDR3 loop reads CSASETGPTYEQYF. Here the CDR3 DNA reads TGCAGTGCCTCGGAGACAGGGCCTACCTACGAGCAGTACTTC.

This clonotype was seen more than once but under ten times. The chain is built from TRBV9 and TRBJ1-1; no firm D call. Germline CDR1 and CDR2: SGDLS and YYNGEE. This CDR3 is built from 14 residues. The germline V and J ends were trimmed by 4 bases and 8 bases, with 18 bases remaining between them. CDR3 sequence (DNA): TGTGCCAGCAGCCAAGATATAGCAGGCTGGGAAGCTTTCTTT. Translation: CASSQDIAGWEAFF.